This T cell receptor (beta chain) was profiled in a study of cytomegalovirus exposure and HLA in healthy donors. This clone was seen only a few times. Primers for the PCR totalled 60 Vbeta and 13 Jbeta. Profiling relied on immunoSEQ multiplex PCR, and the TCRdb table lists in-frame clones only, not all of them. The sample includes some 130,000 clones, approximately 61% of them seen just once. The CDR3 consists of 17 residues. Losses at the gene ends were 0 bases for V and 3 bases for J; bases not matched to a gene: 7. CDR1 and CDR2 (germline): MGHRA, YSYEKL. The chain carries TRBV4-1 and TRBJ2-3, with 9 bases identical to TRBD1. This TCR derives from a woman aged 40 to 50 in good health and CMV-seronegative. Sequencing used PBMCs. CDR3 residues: CASSQDGGTGWTDTQYF. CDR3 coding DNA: TGCGCCAGCAGCCAAGATGGAGGGACAGGGTGGACAGATACGCAGTATTTT.